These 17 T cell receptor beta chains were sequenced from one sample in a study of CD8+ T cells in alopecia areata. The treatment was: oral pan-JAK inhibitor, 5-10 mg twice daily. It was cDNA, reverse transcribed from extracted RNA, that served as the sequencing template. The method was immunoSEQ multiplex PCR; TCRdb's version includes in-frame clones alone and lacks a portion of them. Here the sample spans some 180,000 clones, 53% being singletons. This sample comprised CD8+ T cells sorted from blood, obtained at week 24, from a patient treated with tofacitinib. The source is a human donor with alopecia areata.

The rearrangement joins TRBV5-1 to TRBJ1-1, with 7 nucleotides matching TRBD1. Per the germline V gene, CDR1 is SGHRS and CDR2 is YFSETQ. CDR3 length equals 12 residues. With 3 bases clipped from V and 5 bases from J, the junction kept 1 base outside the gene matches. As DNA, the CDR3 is TGCGCCAGCAGCTCGGGACAGACTGAAGCTTTCTTT. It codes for CASSSGQTEAFF.

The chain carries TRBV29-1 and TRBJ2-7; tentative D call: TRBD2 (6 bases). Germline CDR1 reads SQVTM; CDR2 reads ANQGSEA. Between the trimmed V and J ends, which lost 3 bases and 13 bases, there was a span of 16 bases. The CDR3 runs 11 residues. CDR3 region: CSVDISGLQYF. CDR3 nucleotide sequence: TGCAGCGTTGATATTTCGGGACTCCAATACTTC.

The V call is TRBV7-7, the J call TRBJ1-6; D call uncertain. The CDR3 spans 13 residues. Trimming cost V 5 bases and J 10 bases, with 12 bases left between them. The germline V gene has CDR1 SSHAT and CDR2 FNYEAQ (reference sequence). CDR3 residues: CASSHDGESPLHF. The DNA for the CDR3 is TGTGCCAGCAGCCACGACGGGGAGTCACCCCTCCACTTT. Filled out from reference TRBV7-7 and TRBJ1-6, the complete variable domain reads GAGVSQSPRYKVTKRGQDVTLRCDPISSHATLYWYQQALGQGPEFLTYFNYEAQPDKSGLPSDRFSAERPEGSISTLTIQRTEQRDSAMYRCASSHDGESPLHFGNGTRLTVT.

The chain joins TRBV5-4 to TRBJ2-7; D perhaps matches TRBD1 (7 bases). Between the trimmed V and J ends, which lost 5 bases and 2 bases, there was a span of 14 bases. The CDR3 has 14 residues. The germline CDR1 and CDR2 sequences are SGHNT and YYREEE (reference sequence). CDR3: CASSSGGSAYEQYF. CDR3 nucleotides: TGTGCCAGCAGTTCAGGGGGGAGCGCCTACGAGCAGTACTTC.

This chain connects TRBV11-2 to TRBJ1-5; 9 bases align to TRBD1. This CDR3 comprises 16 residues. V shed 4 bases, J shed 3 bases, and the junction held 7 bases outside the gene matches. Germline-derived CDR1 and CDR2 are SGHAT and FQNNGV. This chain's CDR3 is CASSSGTGLNNQPQHF. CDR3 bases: TGTGCCAGCAGCTCCGGGACAGGGTTGAACAATCAGCCCCAGCATTTT.

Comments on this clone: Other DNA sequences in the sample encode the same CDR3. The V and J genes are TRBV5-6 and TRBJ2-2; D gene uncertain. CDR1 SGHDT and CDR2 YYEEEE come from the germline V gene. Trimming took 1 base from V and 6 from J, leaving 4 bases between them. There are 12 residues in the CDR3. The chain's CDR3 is CASSLIAGELFF. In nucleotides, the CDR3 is TGTGCCAGCAGCTTGATTGCCGGGGAGCTGTTTTTT.

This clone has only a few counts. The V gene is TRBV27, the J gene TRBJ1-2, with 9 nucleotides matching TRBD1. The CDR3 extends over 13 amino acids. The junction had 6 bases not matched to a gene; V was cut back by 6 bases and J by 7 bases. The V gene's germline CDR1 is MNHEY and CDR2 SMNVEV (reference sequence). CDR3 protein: CASRDRGFGGYTF. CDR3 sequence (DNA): TGTGCCAGCAGAGACAGGGGGTTCGGTGGCTACACCTTC.

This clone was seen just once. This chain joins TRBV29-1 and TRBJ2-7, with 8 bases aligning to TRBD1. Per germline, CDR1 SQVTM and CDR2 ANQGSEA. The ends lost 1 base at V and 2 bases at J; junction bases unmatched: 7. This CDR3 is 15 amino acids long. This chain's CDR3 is CSVEGPGQEPYEQYF. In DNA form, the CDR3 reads TGCAGCGTTGAAGGACCGGGACAGGAGCCCTACGAGCAGTACTTC.

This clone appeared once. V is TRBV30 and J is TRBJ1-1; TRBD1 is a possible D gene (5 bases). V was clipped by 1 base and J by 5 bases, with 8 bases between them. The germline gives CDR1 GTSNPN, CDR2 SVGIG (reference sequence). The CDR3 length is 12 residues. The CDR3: CAWSAGSTEAFF. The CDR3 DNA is TGTGCCTGGAGTGCAGGGAGTACTGAAGCTTTCTTT.

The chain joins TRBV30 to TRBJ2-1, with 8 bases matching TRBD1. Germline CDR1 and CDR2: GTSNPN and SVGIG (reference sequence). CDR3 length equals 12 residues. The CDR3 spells CAVDRASDEQFF. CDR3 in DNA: TGTGCGGTGGACAGGGCTTCGGATGAGCAGTTCTTC.

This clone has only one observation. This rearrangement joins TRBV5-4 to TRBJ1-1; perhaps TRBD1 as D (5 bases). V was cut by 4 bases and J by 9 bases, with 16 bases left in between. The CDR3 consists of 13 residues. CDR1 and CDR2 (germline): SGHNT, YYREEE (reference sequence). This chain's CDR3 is CASSVRGTEKAFF. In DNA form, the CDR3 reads TGTGCCAGCAGCGTACGAGGGACGGAAAAAGCTTTCTTT.

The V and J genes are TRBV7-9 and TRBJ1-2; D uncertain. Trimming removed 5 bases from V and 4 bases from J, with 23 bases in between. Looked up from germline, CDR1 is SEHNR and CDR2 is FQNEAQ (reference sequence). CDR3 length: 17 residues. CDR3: CASSPTAAGKTFYGYTF. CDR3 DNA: TGTGCCAGCAGCCCTACGGCGGCAGGAAAAACGTTCTATGGCTACACCTTC.

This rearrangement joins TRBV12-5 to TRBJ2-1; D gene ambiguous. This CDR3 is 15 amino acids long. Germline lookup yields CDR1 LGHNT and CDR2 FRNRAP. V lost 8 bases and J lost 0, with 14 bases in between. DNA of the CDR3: TGTGCTAGTTCACCGAGTTGGACCTCCTACAATGAGCAGTTCTTC. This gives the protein CASSPSWTSYNEQFF.

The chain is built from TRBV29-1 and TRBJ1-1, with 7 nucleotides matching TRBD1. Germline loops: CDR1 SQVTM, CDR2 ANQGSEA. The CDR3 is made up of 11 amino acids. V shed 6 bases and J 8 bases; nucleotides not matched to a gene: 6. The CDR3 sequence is CSVPPGGEAFF. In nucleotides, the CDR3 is TGCAGCGTCCCCCCAGGGGGAGAAGCTTTCTTT. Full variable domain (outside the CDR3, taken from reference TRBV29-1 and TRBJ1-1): SAVISQKPSRDICQRGTSLTIQCQVDSQVTMMFWYRQQPGQSLTLIATANQGSEATYESGFVIDKFPISRPNLTFSTLTVSNMSPEDSSIYLCSVPPGGEAFFGQGTRLTVV.

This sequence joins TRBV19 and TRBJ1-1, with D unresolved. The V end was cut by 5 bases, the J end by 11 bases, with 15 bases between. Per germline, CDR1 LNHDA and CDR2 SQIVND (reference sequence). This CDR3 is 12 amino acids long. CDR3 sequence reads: CASSPGIFGAFF. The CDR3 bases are TGTGCCAGTAGTCCCGGGATCTTCGGGGCTTTCTTT.

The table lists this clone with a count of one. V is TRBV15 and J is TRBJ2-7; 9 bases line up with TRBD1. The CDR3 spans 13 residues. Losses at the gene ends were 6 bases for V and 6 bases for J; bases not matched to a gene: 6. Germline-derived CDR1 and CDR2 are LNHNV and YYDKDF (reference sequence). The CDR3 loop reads CATRPGTGFEQYF. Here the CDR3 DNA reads TGTGCCACCAGACCCGGGACAGGGTTCGAGCAGTACTTC.

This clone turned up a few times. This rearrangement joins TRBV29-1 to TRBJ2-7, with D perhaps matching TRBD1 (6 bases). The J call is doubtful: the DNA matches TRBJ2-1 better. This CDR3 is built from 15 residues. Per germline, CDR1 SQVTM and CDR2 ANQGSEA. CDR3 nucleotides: TGCAGCGTTGAAGATGGGTACAGGGAAGGGAATGAGCAGTTCTTC. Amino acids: CSVEDGYREGNEQFF.